These T cell receptor beta chains were read from a single sample in a study of blood T cell repertoires in COVID-19. Here immunoSEQ multiplex PCR was the method, and the copy in TCRdb shows in-frame clones only, minus some. The sample records around 300,000 clones, 80% to 90% being singletons. Material for sequencing was peripheral blood. Source of these receptors: a woman between 35 and 50 years old with acute or convalescent COVID-19. The CDR3 runs from the conserved cysteine through the conserved F or W. Each record gives: J gene, D gene, clone size, V gene, CDR3 DNA, CDR3 protein. D genes are given only for firm matches. Clone size is stated in some rows and not others, as once, few, many or a class when expanded.

TRBJ1-2 TRBD1 - TRBV5-1 TGCGCCAGCAGCCCCGACAGGGGGAAAGGCTACACCTTC CASSPDRGKGYTF
TRBJ2-5 TRBD2 few TRBV2 TGTGCCAGCAGTGAAAACTCGGGGGGGGTTGAGACCCAGTACTTC CASSENSGGVETQYF
TRBJ2-5 - - TRBV12-3/TRBV12-4 TGTGCCAGCAGTTTATCGGAGACCCAGTACTTC CASSLSETQYF
TRBJ1-5 - - TRBV9 TGTGCCAGCAGCGTAGATCTAGGCCAGCCCCAGCATTTT CASSVDLGQPQHF
TRBJ2-5 TRBD1 - TRBV7-9 TGTGCCAGCAGCCCACTCGGGACAGGCCAAGAGACCCAGTACTTC CASSPLGTGQETQYF
TRBJ1-2 - once TRBV19 TGTGCCAGTAGTATAGACGGGTACTATGGCTACACCTTC CASSIDGYYGYTF
TRBJ1-1 - - TRBV6-1 TGTGCCAGCAGGCATCGCGGGGCCACTGAAGCTTTCTTT CASRHRGATEAFF
TRBJ2-3 TRBD1 - TRBV5-5 TGTGCCAGCAGCCGCCAAACCGGACAGGGGGCGGGTGCGCTCACAGATACGCAGTATTTT CASSRQTGQGAGALTDTQYF
TRBJ2-1 TRBD2 - TRBV5-1 TGCGCCAGCAGCTTGGAACTAGCGGGGAACAATGAGCAGTTCTTC CASSLELAGNNEQFF
TRBJ1-2 - - TRBV12-3/TRBV12-4 TGTGCCAGCAGTTTATGGGGAGGGGGCTACACCTTC CASSLWGGGYTF
TRBJ1-5 TRBD1 - TRBV12-5 TGTGCTAGTGGTTTGTACCTTGGACAGGGGGATCAGCCCCAGCATTTT CASGLYLGQGDQPQHF
TRBJ1-5 - - TRBV24-1 TGTGCCACCAGTGATGAATCACGAGGCAATCAGCCCCAGCATTTT CATSDESRGNQPQHF
TRBJ1-2 TRBD1 few TRBV11-2 TGTGCCAGCAGCCCCGGGGCGGGACAGGGGGCGAAGGGCTACACCTTC CASSPGAGQGAKGYTF
TRBJ1-3 - - TRBV7-2 TGTGCCAGCAGCTCCGGGACAACAATCCGAAACACCATATATTTT CASSSGTTIRNTIYF
TRBJ1-5 TRBD1 - TRBV12-3/TRBV12-4 TGTGCCAGCAGCGACAGGGACAATCAGCCCCAGCATTTT CASSDRDNQPQHF
TRBJ1-4 - many TRBV3-1/TRBV3-2 TGTGCCAGCAGCGGCAAGCGGGGGACCCCAGGAGTGCGGGAAAAACTGTTTTTT CASSGKRGTPGVREKLFF
TRBJ2-2 TRBD1 - TRBV7-9 TGTGCCAGCAGCACGAACCTACACAGGGGCCCAACCCAGGACACCGGGGAGCTGTTTTTT CASSTNLHRGPTQDTGELFF
TRBJ2-3 TRBD2 - TRBV6-5 TGTGCCACCAGGGATAGCGGGGGGGGTACGCAGTATTTT CATRDSGGGTQYF
TRBJ1-4 - - TRBV9 TGTGCCAGCAGCCCAGGCCACAGGGTATCCGAAAAACTGTTTTTT CASSPGHRVSEKLFF
TRBJ1-3 TRBD1 few TRBV4-1 TGCGCCAGCAGCCGCACAGGGGCGCGCTCTGGAAACACCATATATTTT CASSRTGARSGNTIYF
TRBJ1-1 TRBD1 - TRBV27 TGTGCCAGCAGACCGACAGGGGGCGAGGTAAGAGCTTTCTTT CASRPTGGEVRAFF
TRBJ2-1 TRBD2 - TRBV19 TGTGCCAGTAGTATTAGCGGGGGGTACTACAATGAGCAGTTCTTC CASSISGGYYNEQFF